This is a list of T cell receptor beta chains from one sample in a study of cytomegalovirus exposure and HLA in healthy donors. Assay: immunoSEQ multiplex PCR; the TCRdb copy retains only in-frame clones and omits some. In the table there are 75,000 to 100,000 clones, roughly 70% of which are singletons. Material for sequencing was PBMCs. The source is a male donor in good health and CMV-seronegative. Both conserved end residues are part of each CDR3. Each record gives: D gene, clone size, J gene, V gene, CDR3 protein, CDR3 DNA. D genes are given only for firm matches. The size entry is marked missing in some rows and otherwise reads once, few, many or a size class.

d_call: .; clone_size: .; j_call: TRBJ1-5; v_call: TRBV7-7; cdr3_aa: CASSLDMSQPQHF; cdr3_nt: TGTGCCAGCAGTCTAGATATGTCCCAGCCCCAGCATTTT
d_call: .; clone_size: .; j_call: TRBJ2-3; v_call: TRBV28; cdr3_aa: CASSFPADTQYF; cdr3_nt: TGTGCCAGCAGTTTTCCCGCAGATACGCAGTATTTT
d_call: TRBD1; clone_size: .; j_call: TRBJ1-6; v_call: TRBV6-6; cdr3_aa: CASSYGDRGTNSPLHF; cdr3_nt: TGTGCCAGCAGTTACGGTGACAGGGGGACTAATTCACCCCTCCACTTT
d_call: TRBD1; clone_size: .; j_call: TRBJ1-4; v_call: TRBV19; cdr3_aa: CASCPQGGEKLFF; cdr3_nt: TGTGCCAGTTGCCCACAGGGGGGTGAAAAACTGTTTTTT
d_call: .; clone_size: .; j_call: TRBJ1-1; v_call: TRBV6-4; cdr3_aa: CASSPGLMNTEAFF; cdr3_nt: TGTGCCAGCAGCCCGGGACTGATGAACACTGAAGCTTTCTTT
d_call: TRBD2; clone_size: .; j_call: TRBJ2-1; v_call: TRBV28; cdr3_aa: CASKLAGGSIDEQFF; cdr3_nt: TGTGCCAGCAAACTAGCGGGAGGGAGTATTGATGAGCAGTTCTTC
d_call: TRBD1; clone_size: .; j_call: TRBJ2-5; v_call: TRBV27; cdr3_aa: CASSLGTRFRDRARPGTQYF; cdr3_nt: TGTGCCAGCAGTTTAGGAACTCGTTTTCGGGACAGGGCCCGCCCTGGGACCCAGTACTTC
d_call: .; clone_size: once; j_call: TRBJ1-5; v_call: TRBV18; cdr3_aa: CASSRDFQPQHF; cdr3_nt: TGTGCCAGCTCACGGGACTTTCAGCCCCAGCATTTT
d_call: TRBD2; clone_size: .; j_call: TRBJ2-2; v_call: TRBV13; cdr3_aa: CASSLSERERGTGELFF; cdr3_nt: TGTGCCAGCAGCTTAAGTGAGCGGGAGAGGGGCACCGGGGAGCTGTTTTTT
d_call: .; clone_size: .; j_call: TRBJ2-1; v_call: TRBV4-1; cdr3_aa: CASSQAPLLSSYNEQFF; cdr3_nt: TGCGCCAGCAGCCAAGCTCCCCTACTTAGCTCCTACAATGAGCAGTTCTTC
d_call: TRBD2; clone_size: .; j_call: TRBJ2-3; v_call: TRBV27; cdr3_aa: CASYSLAGATDTQYF; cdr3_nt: TGTGCCAGCTACTCGCTAGCGGGAGCAACAGATACGCAGTATTTT
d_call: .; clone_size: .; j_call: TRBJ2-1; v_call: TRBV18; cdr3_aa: CASSRDTWNSYNEQFF; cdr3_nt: TGTGCCAGCTCCCGGGACACCTGGAACTCCTACAATGAGCAGTTCTTC
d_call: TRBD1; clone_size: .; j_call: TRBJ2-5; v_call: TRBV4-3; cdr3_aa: CASSQKTGEEETQYF; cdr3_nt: TGCGCCAGCAGCCAAAAGACAGGGGAAGAAGAGACCCAGTACTTC
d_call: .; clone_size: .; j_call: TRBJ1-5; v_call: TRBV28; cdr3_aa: CASSLLRAQPQHF; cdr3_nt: TGTGCCAGCAGTTTACTGCGGGCCCAGCCCCAGCATTTT
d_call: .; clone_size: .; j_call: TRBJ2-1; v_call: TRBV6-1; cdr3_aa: CASSEQQGGSEQFF; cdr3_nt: TGTGCCAGCAGTGAACAGCAGGGGGGCAGTGAGCAGTTCTTC
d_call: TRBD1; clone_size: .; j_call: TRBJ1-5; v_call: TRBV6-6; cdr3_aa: CASSYKGANQPQHF; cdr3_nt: TGTGCCAGCAGTTACAAGGGGGCAAATCAGCCCCAGCATTTT
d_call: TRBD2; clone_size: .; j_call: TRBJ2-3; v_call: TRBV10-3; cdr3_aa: CAISRGTSGTDTQYF; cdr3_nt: TGTGCCATCAGCCGAGGGACTAGCGGCACAGATACGCAGTATTTT
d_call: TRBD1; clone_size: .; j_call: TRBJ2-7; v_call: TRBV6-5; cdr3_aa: CASSFPGTGVNEQYF; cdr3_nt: TGTGCCAGCAGTTTTCCCGGGACAGGGGTTAACGAGCAGTACTTC
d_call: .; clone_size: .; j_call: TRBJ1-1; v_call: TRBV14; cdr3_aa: CASSFTLNTEAFF; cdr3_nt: TGTGCCAGCAGTTTCACTTTGAACACTGAAGCTTTCTTT
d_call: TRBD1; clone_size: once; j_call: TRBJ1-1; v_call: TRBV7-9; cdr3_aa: CASSPDRMNTEAFF; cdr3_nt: TGTGCCAGCAGCCCGGACAGGATGAACACTGAAGCTTTCTTT
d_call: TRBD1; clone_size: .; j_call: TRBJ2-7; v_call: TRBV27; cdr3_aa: CASSPGTGGNGEQYF; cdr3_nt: TGTGCCAGCAGTCCCGGGACAGGGGGCAATGGCGAGCAGTACTTC
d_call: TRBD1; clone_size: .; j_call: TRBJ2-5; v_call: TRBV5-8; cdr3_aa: CASSPGQGQETQYF; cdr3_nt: TGTGCCAGCAGCCCCGGACAGGGACAAGAGACCCAGTACTTC
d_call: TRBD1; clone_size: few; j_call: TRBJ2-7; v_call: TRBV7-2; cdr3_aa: CASSFNRGRSSYEQYF; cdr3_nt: TGTGCCAGCAGCTTCAACAGGGGGCGTAGCTCCTACGAGCAGTACTTC
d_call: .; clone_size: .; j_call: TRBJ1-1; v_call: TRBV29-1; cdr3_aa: CSVLPSITEAFF; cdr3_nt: TGCAGCGTCCTCCCGAGTATTACTGAAGCTTTCTTT
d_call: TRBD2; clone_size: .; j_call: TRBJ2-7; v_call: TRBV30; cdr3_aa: CASSGTSGEQYF; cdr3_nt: TGTGCCTCATCCGGGACTAGCGGCGAGCAGTACTTC
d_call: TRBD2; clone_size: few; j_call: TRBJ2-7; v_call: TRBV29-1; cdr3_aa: CSALAGGPYEQYF; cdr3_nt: TGCAGCGCTCTGGCGGGAGGGCCTTACGAGCAGTACTTC
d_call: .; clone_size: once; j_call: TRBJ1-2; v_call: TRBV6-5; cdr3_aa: CASSLIRAMGASIAF; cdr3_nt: TGTGCCAGCAGTTTGATCAGGGCAATGGGGGCTTCAATAGCCTTC